The 4 T cell receptor beta chains presented below share a single source sample, sequenced in a study of identical twins. MiXCR was run by TCRdb on the 5' RACE reads, yielding one entry per CDR3 protein. The sample includes approximately 590,000 distinct CDR3 sequences, 9.5% to 10% of them seen just once. The data also belong to a second study, concerning yellow fever vaccine responses in identical twins.

Sequenced: PBMCs. The receptors here all came from a woman between 18 and 29 years old in good health.

The sample holds many counts of this clonotype. J is TRBJ2-1 and V is TRBV10-3, with D tentatively TRBD1 (6 bases). The CDR3 totals 16 residues. Trimming shortened V by 7 bases and J by 8 bases, and 24 bases separated the two germline ends. Germline loops: CDR1 ENHRY, CDR2 SYGVKD. As DNA, the CDR3 is TGTGCCATCAATAAGAACCGGGACACCCCATCACATGAGCAGTTCTTC. Its translation is CAINKNRDTPSHEQFF.

This clonotype was counted only a few times. The chain joins TRBV5-1 to TRBJ2-2; D possibly corresponds to TRBD1 (6 bases). Germline CDR1 is SGHRS and CDR2 is YFSETQ. V was shortened by 5 bases and J by 4 bases, with 15 bases between the two germline ends. The length of the CDR3 is 15 residues. Here the CDR3 DNA reads TGCGCCAGCAGTCCGGTGGACAGACGCACCGGGGAGCTGTTTTTT. Protein sequence: CASSPVDRRTGELFF. The variable domain in full, completed from reference TRBV5-1 and TRBJ2-2, reads KAGVTQTPRYLIKTRGQQVTLSCSPISGHRSVSWYQQTPGQGLQFLFEYFSETQRNKGNFPGRFSGRQFSNSRSEMNVSTLELGDSALYLCASSPVDRRTGELFFGEGSRLTVL.

Only a few counts were recorded for this clonotype. This chain uses TRBV18 with TRBJ2-2; D remains ambiguous. There are 15 residues in the CDR3. Germline loops: CDR1 KGHSH, CDR2 LQKENI. V was clipped by 4 bases and J by 0 bases, with 9 bases between them. The CDR3 region has the DNA TGTGCCAGCTCACGGTACGGAACGAACACCGGGGAGCTGTTTTTT. Amino acid sequence: CASSRYGTNTGELFF. Variable domain in full (rest from reference TRBV18 and TRBJ2-2): NAGVMQNPRHLVRRRGQEARLRCSPMKGHSHVYWYRQLPEEGLKFMVYLQKENIIDESGMPKERFSAEFPKEGPSILRIQQVVRGDSAAYFCASSRYGTNTGELFFGEGSRLTVL.

This clonotype came up many times. The V and J genes are TRBV7-8 and TRBJ2-1; 9 nucleotides line up with TRBD2. There are 15 residues in the CDR3. CDR1 is SGHVS and CDR2 is FQNEAQ in the germline V gene. Trimming took 5 bases from V and 5 from J; bases not matched to a gene: 7. Written as DNA, the CDR3 is TGTGCCAGCAGCGGGGGCGGGGGGGCTGACAATGAGCAGTTCTTC. The encoded protein is CASSGGGGADNEQFF. The full variable domain, rest sourced from reference TRBV7-8 and TRBJ2-1, is GAGVSQSPRYKVAKRGQDVALRCDPISGHVSLFWYQQALGQGPEFLTYFQNEAQLDKSGLPSDRFFAERPEGSVSTLKIQRTQQEDSAVYLCASSGGGGADNEQFFGPGTRLTVL.